Listed here are 9 T cell receptor beta chains from one sample, sequenced in a study of T cells in Graves' hyperthyroidism and ophthalmopathy. RNA transcripts provided the source from which TCR beta CDR3 regions were amplified. First-round RT-PCR of the TCR CDR3 relied on the HTBI primer set. TCRdb redid the calling of the multiplex PCR reads with MiXCR, one entry per CDR3 protein. The sample holds a few hundred thousand distinct CDR3 sequences, under 60% seen once. Material for sequencing was peripheral blood or thyroid tissue (not recorded which). Every receptor here comes from an adult woman with Graves' disease, either hyperthyroidism or ophthalmopathy (not recorded which).

The V and J genes are TRBV20-1 and TRBJ1-3; TRBD1 matches at 9 bases. The ends lost 8 bases at V and 6 bases at J; junction bases unmatched: 8. The CDR3 has 13 residues. Germline V gene lookup returns CDR1 DFQATT and CDR2 SNEGSKA (reference sequence). The CDR3 spells CSIEGQGTNTIYF. The DNA for the CDR3 is TGCAGTATTGAGGGACAGGGAACAAACACCATATATTTT.

This clonotype was observed many times. V gene TRBV29-1 combines with J gene TRBJ1-1; tentative D call: TRBD1 (5 bases). V was trimmed by 6 bases and J by 2 bases, leaving 10 bases between them. The germline V gene encodes CDR1 SQVTM and CDR2 ANQGSEA. The CDR3 extends over 12 amino acids. The CDR3 sequence is CSVGPLNTEAFF. CDR3 bases: TGCAGCGTGGGACCTTTAAACACTGAAGCTTTCTTT.

V and J are TRBV7-6 and TRBJ1-2; 8 bases are a match to TRBD1. The CDR3 loop spans 13 amino acids. Germline V gene data show CDR1 as SGHVS and CDR2 as FNYEAQ. J gave up 9 bases and V 1 base, and 4 bases lay outside the gene matches. Here the CDR3 DNA reads TGTGCCAGCAGCTTAGTCCAGGGGGCCAGCTACACCTTC. It codes for CASSLVQGASYTF.

The chain employs TRBV10-3 and TRBJ1-1, with 9 bases that match TRBD1. Germline CDR1 and CDR2: ENHRY and SYGVKD. Unmatched junction bases numbered 9, after V lost 3 bases and J lost 1 base. The CDR3 covers 17 residues. The CDR3 protein is CAISDRTGTGRNTEAFF. The CDR3 nucleotides are TGTGCCATCAGTGACCGAACCGGGACAGGGCGGAACACTGAAGCTTTCTTT.

This clonotype was seen repeatedly, ten times or more. The chain recombines TRBV5-1 with TRBJ2-2, with 7 nucleotides matching TRBD1. Germline CDR1 and CDR2: SGHRS and YFSETQ. The CDR3 consists of 13 residues. Germline trimming cut 4 bases from V and 8 bases from J; bases unmatched to any gene: 5. The CDR3 here is CASSPDRAGELFF. CDR3 nucleotide sequence: TGCGCCAGCAGCCCCGACAGGGCTGGGGAGCTGTTTTTT.

The chain combines TRBV19 with TRBJ2-2; 7 nucleotides agree with TRBD1. Looked up from germline, CDR1 is LNHDA and CDR2 is SQIVND (reference sequence). The CDR3 has 17 amino acids. The V segment lost 3 bases and the J segment 2 bases; nucleotides outside the gene matches: 9. The CDR3 spells CASSIGQVGSNTGELFF. The CDR3 DNA follows: TGTGCCAGTAGTATTGGACAGGTCGGATCCAACACCGGGGAGCTGTTTTTT.

Concerning this clonotype: The final CDR3 position lacks the conserved phenylalanine or tryptophan, pointing to a likely read error. The DNA is omitted, as the CDR3 cannot be located on it reliably, and the CDR3 follows TCRdb's listing. This rearrangement joins TRBV11-2 to TRBJ1-4. Germline V lookup: CDR1 SGHAT, CDR2 FQNNGV. Both ends counted, the CDR3 spans 9 residues. This chain's CDR3 is CASSSRLVL.

The V and J genes are TRBV7-9 and TRBJ2-2; D uncertain. Germline CDR1 SEHNR, CDR2 FQNEAQ (reference sequence). CDR3 length equals 12 residues. V lost 7 bases to trimming and J lost 7 bases, with 10 bases between them. CDR3 sequence reads: CASTGGDGELFF. The CDR3 DNA follows: TGTGCCAGCACCGGCGGAGACGGGGAGCTGTTTTTT.

The sample holds many counts of this clonotype. V gene TRBV10-3 combines with J gene TRBJ1-1, with a weak D call TRBD1 (6 bases). Germline CDR1 is ENHRY and CDR2 is SYGVKD. Deletions cut 5 bases from V and 8 bases from J, with 9 bases between. The CDR3 has 11 residues. CDR3: CAISSQGEAFF. DNA of the CDR3: TGTGCCATCAGTTCCCAGGGGGAAGCTTTCTTT.